The clone carrying this TCR beta chain was detected only a few times. The antigen is undetermined. These data belong to a study of T-cell memory formation after mild COVID-19. The overall study: Across donors, TCR clusters were largely donor specific. Findings of the study overall: For second-wave clones that peaked at day 37, SARS-CoV-2 specificity went unverified. Certain responding clones were present in pre-infection memory, suggesting participation of cross-reactive memory. Clones that shrank (day 15 to 85) were balanced CD4/CD8, whereas later expanders leaned CD4+.

Germline V gives CDR1 SQVTM, CDR2 ANQGSEA. The CDR3 sequence is 12 residues long. V was clipped by 4 bases and J by 0 bases, with 7 bases between them. One entry per CDR3 protein results from TCRdb running MiXCR on the 5' RACE reads. The data show hundreds of thousands of distinct CDR3 sequences, about 22% seen once. The chain is built from TRBV29-1 and TRBJ2-7; D is undetermined. The sample consisted of PBMCs or a T cell subset sorted from them (not recorded which). The clonotype comes from an adult woman who had mild COVID-19 (a few samples of this study predate the infection). Cell type and time point are not known. The DNA of the CDR3 is TGCAGCGTTGGCAAAGACTCCTACGAGCAGTACTTC. This gives the protein CSVGKDSYEQYF.